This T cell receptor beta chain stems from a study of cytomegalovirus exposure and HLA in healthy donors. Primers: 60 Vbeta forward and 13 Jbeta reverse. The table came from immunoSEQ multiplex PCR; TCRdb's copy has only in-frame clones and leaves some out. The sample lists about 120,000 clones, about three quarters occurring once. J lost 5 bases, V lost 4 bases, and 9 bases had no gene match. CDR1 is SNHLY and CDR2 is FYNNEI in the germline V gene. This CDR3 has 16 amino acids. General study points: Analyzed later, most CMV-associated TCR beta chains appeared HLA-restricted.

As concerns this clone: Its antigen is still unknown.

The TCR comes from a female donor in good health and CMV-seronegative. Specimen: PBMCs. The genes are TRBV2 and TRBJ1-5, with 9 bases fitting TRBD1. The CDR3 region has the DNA TGTGCCAGCAGTGGGGGACAGGGCGGACGGTATCAGCCCCAGCATTTT. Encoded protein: CASSGGQGGRYQPQHF.